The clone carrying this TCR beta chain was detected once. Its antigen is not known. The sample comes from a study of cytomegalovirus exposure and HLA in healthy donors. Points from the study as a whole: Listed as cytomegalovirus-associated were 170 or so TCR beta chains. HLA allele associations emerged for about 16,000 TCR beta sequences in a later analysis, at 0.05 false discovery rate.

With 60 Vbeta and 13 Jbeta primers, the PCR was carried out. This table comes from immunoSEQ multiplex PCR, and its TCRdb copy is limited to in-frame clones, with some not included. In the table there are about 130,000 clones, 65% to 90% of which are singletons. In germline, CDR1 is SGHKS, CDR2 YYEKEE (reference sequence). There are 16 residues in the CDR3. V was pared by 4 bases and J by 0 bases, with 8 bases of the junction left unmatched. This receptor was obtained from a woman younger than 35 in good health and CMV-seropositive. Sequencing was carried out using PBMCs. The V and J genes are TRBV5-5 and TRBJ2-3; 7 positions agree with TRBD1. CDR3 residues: CASSRIYRGSTDTQYF. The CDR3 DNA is TGTGCCAGCAGCCGGATTTACAGGGGTAGCACAGATACGCAGTATTTT.